This TCR beta chain originates from a study of regulatory T cells in long-lasting Graves disease. V was cut by 7 bases and J by 1 base, with 13 bases left in between. This CDR3 has 14 residues. The V gene's germline CDR1 is MNHNS and CDR2 SASEGT. Time point given: persistent/refractory GD, antithyroid drugs over 5 years with positive TRAb. Generation of the TCR library employed RNA extracted from PBMCs. The diagnosis of Graves' disease used American Thyroid Association guidelines. EDTA tubes received around 9 milliliters of drawn peripheral blood. iRepertoire HTBI primers and Arm-PCR of CDR3 regions built TCR beta libraries. Per the authors' pipeline: Analysis of the samples identified about 62 TRBV and about 14 TRBJ segments. From the multiplex PCR reads, TCRdb called clonotypes with MiXCR, one entry per CDR3 protein. TCRdb's processing, not the authors' own work, is the source of the V and J calls. This sample has 650,000 to 700,000 distinct CDR3 sequences, with about 30% found just once.

Study-level findings and limits: Patients with persistent disease showed a bias toward TRBV28, TRBJ1-2 and TRBJ2-5.

This clonotype appeared a few times. Its target is not known. V gene TRBV6-1 combines with J gene TRBJ1-1; D is possibly TRBD1 (5 bases). The clonotype comes from a female donor with Graves disease. This specimen was peripheral blood mononuclear cells (PBMCs), taken when the disease was refractory, from a patient treated with antithyroid drugs. This chain's CDR3 is CASIPHGANTEAFF. The CDR3 DNA sequence: TGTGCCAGCATCCCTCACGGGGCGAACACTGAAGCTTTCTTT.